This T cell receptor (beta chain) is from a study of cytomegalovirus exposure and HLA in healthy donors. The V gene lost 1 base and the J gene lost 4 bases, with 20 bases spanning the gap. The germline V gene has CDR1 SGHVS and CDR2 FQNEAQ. The CDR3 contains 17 residues. The repertoire was sequenced with immunoSEQ multiplex PCR; TCRdb's copy has only in-frame clones and lacks some. The sample holds about 200,000 clones; more than 70% are singletons and the top ten take 1.4% to 1.5%. This clone was picked up a small number of times. Source material: PBMCs. The rearrangement uses TRBV7-8 and TRBJ2-7; a weak D match, TRBD1 (7 bases). This clonotype originated in a woman under 30 in good health and CMV-seronegative. The DNA of the CDR3 is TGTGCCAGCAGCTTAGAGAGGATTGCACAGGGGAGGTACGAGCAGTACTTC. Its protein is CASSLERIAQGRYEQYF.